A single sample is the source of the 14 T cell receptor beta chains below, sequenced in a study of blood T cell repertoires in COVID-19. Profiling relied on immunoSEQ multiplex PCR, and the TCRdb table lists in-frame clones only, not all of them. Of about 50,000 clones listed, 82% are singletons. The specimen sequenced was peripheral blood. The source of these receptors is a woman aged 55-69 years with acute or convalescent COVID-19.

This chain uses TRBV11-2 with TRBJ1-6; D not certain. The V and J ends lost 2 bases and 8 bases respectively, with 19 bases between them. The germline CDR1 and CDR2 sequences are SGHAT and FQNNGV. CDR3 length equals 17 residues. The CDR3 loop reads CASSLYPRGRRHSPLHF. The CDR3 DNA reads TGTGCCAGCAGCTTATACCCCCGTGGCAGGAGGCATTCACCCCTCCACTTT.

The rearrangement joins TRBV5-1 to TRBJ2-7, with TRBD1 matching 7 bases. Per germline, CDR1 SGHRS and CDR2 YFSETQ. The CDR3 is 13 residues long. V dropped 4 bases and J dropped 1; count of bases not matched to a gene: 2. The CDR3: CASSPDRSYEQYF. The DNA of the CDR3 is TGCGCCAGCAGCCCGGACAGGTCCTACGAGCAGTACTTC.

The chain uses TRBV2 and TRBJ1-3; 7 nucleotides line up with TRBD1. From germline, CDR1 is SNHLY and CDR2 FYNNEI. The ends lost 4 bases at V and 0 bases at J; junction bases unmatched: 12. This CDR3 comprises 18 residues. The DNA for the CDR3 is TGTGCCAGCAGTGCCGGACAGGTCCGGCCATTCTCTGGAAACACCATATATTTT. This encodes CASSAGQVRPFSGNTIYF.

This sequence joins TRBV4-1 and TRBJ1-6; 9 bases align to TRBD1. CDR1 and CDR2 from the germline V gene are MGHRA and YSYEKL. With 3 bases clipped from V and 4 bases from J, the junction kept 10 bases outside the gene matches. The CDR3 runs to 18 residues. The CDR3 loop is CASSQPGQGVSYNSPLHF. CDR3 nucleotide sequence: TGCGCCAGCAGCCAGCCGGGACAGGGAGTCTCTTATAATTCACCCCTCCACTTT.

This chain uses TRBV19 with TRBJ2-2; D is possibly TRBD2 (6 bases). The CDR3 has 13 residues. Germline CDR1 LNHDA, CDR2 SQIVND (reference sequence). Trimming removed 3 bases at V and 7 bases at J, with 9 bases between. The CDR3 sequence is CASSMERVGELFF. The CDR3, as DNA: TGTGCCAGTAGTATGGAGCGGGTCGGGGAGCTGTTTTTT.

The chain is built from TRBV3-1 (or the pseudogene TRBV3-2) and TRBJ1-1; perhaps TRBD1 as D (6 bases). CDR1 and CDR2 (germline): LGHDT, YNNKEL (reference sequence). V lost 2 bases to trimming and J lost 0 bases, with 19 bases between them. The CDR3 runs 18 residues. Here the CDR3 reads CASSQRGGASDMNTEAFF. CDR3 nucleotides: TGTGCCAGCAGCCAACGCGGGGGCGCGTCTGATATGAACACTGAAGCTTTCTTT.

The rearrangement uses TRBV21-1 and TRBJ2-3; TRBD2, as called in the table, went unchecked against the DNA. TRBV21-1 is labeled a pseudogene. This CDR3 has 16 residues. The CDR3 protein is CASSKADSGSTDTQYF. CDR3 DNA sequence: TGTGCCAGCAGCAAAGCGGATAGCGGGAGCACAGATACGCAGTATTTT.

This chain links TRBV7-9 with TRBJ2-2; 12 bases fit TRBD1. Germline loops: CDR1 SEHNR, CDR2 FQNEAQ (reference sequence). J was trimmed by 6 bases and V by 5 bases; bases with no gene match: 4. The CDR3 is made up of 15 amino acids. CDR3 sequence: CASSLGQGASGELFF. The CDR3, as DNA: TGTGCCAGCAGCCTGGGACAGGGGGCTTCCGGGGAGCTGTTTTTT.

The sample holds one count of this clone. The rearrangement links TRBV28 to TRBJ1-2; D not certain. Germline CDR1 is MDHEN and CDR2 is SYDVKM. The CDR3 is 11 residues long. The V end lost 6 bases, the J end lost 8 bases, and 10 bases lay between the germline ends. CDR3 amino acids: CASRRQFGYTF. CDR3 in DNA: TGTGCCAGCAGGAGACAATTCGGCTACACCTTC.

The rearrangement links TRBV28 to TRBJ1-5; D might be TRBD1 (5 bases). The CDR3 consists of 15 residues. The V gene lost 6 bases and the J gene lost 0 bases, with 12 bases spanning the gap. Germline CDR1 reads MDHEN; CDR2 reads SYDVKM. CDR3 coding DNA: TGTGCCAGCAGCAGTCTACAGGTTAGCAATCAGCCCCAGCATTTT. It encodes CASSSLQVSNQPQHF. Variable domain in full (rest from reference TRBV28 and TRBJ1-5): DVKVTQSSRYLVKRTGEKVFLECVQDMDHENMFWYRQDPGLGLRLIYFSYDVKMKEKGDIPEGYSVSREKKERFSLILESASTNQTSMYLCASSSLQVSNQPQHFGDGTRLSIL.

The gene calls are TRBV3-1 (or the pseudogene TRBV3-2) and TRBJ1-5, with 9 bases identical to TRBD1. With 4 bases clipped from V and 7 bases from J, the junction kept 5 bases outside the gene matches. This CDR3 is 14 amino acids long. CDR1 LGHDT and CDR2 YNNKEL come from the germline V gene (reference sequence). CDR3 DNA: TGTGCCAGCAGCCTCACAGGGGGCGGGCAGCCCCAGCATTTT. The encoded protein is CASSLTGGGQPQHF.

This clone appeared once. The V and J genes are TRBV6-5 and TRBJ1-1; D is undetermined. The CDR3 runs 12 residues. V was trimmed by 6 bases and J by 6 bases, leaving 11 bases between them. Germline assignment: CDR1 MNHEY and CDR2 SVGAGI. The CDR3: CASRKDQAEAFF. The CDR3 DNA follows: TGTGCCAGCAGGAAAGATCAGGCTGAAGCTTTCTTT.

The chain carries TRBV28 and TRBJ2-5; 8 nucleotides line up with TRBD2. The germline CDR1 and CDR2 sequences are MDHEN and SYDVKM. Germline trimming cut 5 bases from V and 3 bases from J; bases unmatched to any gene: 2. There are 13 residues in the CDR3. The CDR3 region is CASSRRGEETQYF. The CDR3, as DNA: TGTGCCAGCAGTAGGCGGGGGGAAGAGACCCAGTACTTC.

The V gene is TRBV18, the J gene TRBJ1-2, with D possibly matching TRBD1 (5 bases). Per the germline V gene, CDR1 is KGHSH and CDR2 is LQKENI. The V end was cut by 5 bases, the J end by 6 bases, with 13 bases between. This CDR3 is 13 amino acids long. In DNA form, the CDR3 reads TGTGCCAGCTCAACGGACAAGACCGATGGCTACACCTTC. Translated, it gives CASSTDKTDGYTF.